The entry below gives a single T cell receptor (beta chain) sequence along with its context. The data were taken from a study of blood T cell repertoires in COVID-19. Across the study: Both acute and convalescent COVID-19 samples were obtained from the United States, Italy and Spain. The analysed material was cDNA or gDNA that came from T cells, B-cell-depleted T cells, or PBMCs.

Trimming pared 0 bases from V and 8 bases from J, leaving 3 bases between. The CDR3 consists of 11 residues. Germline loops: CDR1 SGHAT, CDR2 FQNNGV. Adults between roughly 18 and 89 years of age took part from 20 to 25 US areas. Self-reported history from a screening survey and questionnaire set each donor's cohort. Profiling relied on immunoSEQ multiplex PCR, and the TCRdb table lists in-frame clones only, not all of them. Among approximately 240,000 clones listed, 85% to 95% were seen once. The sequencing sample was made of PBMCs or T cells enriched from blood (not recorded which). The chain joins TRBV11-2 to TRBJ2-3; D unclear. This sequence was found in a woman aged 18-29 years who had recovered from COVID-19. The CDR3 DNA follows: TGTGCCAGCAGCTTAGACCGTACGCAGTATTTT. Its protein product is CASSLDRTQYF.